This T cell receptor beta chain was obtained from a study of T cells in Graves' hyperthyroidism and ophthalmopathy. This clonotype was detected many times. Looked up from germline, CDR1 is KGHSH and CDR2 is LQKENI. Trimming took off 4 bases at V and 1 base at J, with 8 bases between the two ends. The CDR3 loop spans 14 amino acids. TCR beta CDR3 region amplification was performed from RNA transcripts. With the HTBI primer set, the TCR CDR3 went through a first round of RT-PCR. TCRdb reanalysed the multiplex PCR reads using MiXCR and keeps one entry per CDR3 protein. The sample holds about 420,000 distinct CDR3 sequences, around 14% seen once.

The chain joins TRBV18 to TRBJ1-5; D might be TRBD1 (5 bases). The clonotype was recovered from a woman between 18 and 30 years old with Graves' hyperthyroidism. Sequencing used blood. The CDR3 loop is CASSRSGSNQPQHF. The CDR3 region has the DNA TGTGCCAGCTCACGCTCAGGGAGCAATCAGCCCCAGCATTTT.